The source of this TCR beta chain is a study of OX40 agonist ivuxolimab in advanced cancers. Libraries were prepared by immunoSEQ multiplex PCR; TCRdb keeps only in-frame clonotypes and omits some of them. The sample gives fewer than 85,000 clones, 90% to 95% of which show up once; about 2% is in the top ten. Looked up from germline, CDR1 is SGHRS and CDR2 is YFSETQ. The ends lost 4 bases at V and 5 bases at J; junction bases unmatched: 9. The CDR3 is 16 residues long. V usage is TRBV5-1 and J usage is TRBJ2-5; the match to TRBD2 covers 12 bases. The receptor comes from an adult with an advanced solid tumor such as melanoma, head and neck, liver or kidney cancer. Specimen: CD4+ or CD8+ T cells sorted from blood, collected in a trial of the OX40 agonist ivuxolimab. CDR3 region: CASSPGRTSGKETQYF. The CDR3 DNA reads TGCGCCAGCAGCCCCGGGAGGACTAGCGGGAAGGAGACCCAGTACTTC.